This TCR beta chain was identified in a study of beta chain features in type 1 diabetes. Germline CDR1 is MNHEY and CDR2 is SMNVEV (reference sequence). Trimming left V 3 bases short and J 0 bases short, with 5 bases between. The CDR3 is 14 amino acids. Expressed TCRB transcripts got sequenced, as all isolated RNA was reverse transcribed. The table came from immunoSEQ multiplex PCR; TCRdb's copy has only in-frame clones and leaves some out. The sample carries nearly 700,000 clones, roughly an eighth recorded once. Study-level points and caveats: Equally in patients and controls, PCR might preferentially amplify shorter templates. Researchers could not determine here whether HLA type influences TCRB rearrangement. Moderately but significantly shorter TCRB CDR3s were found in Type 1 diabetes patients in all four CD4+ subsets.

With regard to this clone: Its target is unknown.

Sample: naive CD4+ T cells from blood. This receptor was obtained from a man younger than 30 with type 1 diabetes. The V and J genes are TRBV27 and TRBJ1-4, with unresolved D. CDR3 protein: CASSFEATNEKLFF. CDR3 sequence (DNA): TGTGCCAGCAGTTTCGAGGCAACTAATGAAAAACTGTTTTTT.